These 5 T cell receptor beta chains originate from one sample sequenced in a study of Graves' ophthalmopathy and Graves' hyperthyroidism. RNA transcripts yielded amplified TCR beta CDR3 regions. An initial RT-PCR round employing HTBI primers preceded a second-round multiplex PCR. TCRdb analysed the multiplex PCR reads with MiXCR anew, one entry per CDR3 protein. The data hold approximately 500,000 distinct CDR3 sequences, with around 14% observed a single time. Sequencing input: blood. The source of these receptors is a woman in her 30s with Graves' ophthalmopathy.

This clonotype was seen ten or more times. This sequence joins TRBV20-1 and TRBJ1-1, with D unresolved. CDR1 and CDR2 from the germline V gene are DFQATT and SNEGSKA (reference sequence). V was pared by 5 bases and J by 1 base, with 11 bases between. The CDR3 spans 13 residues. In DNA form, the CDR3 reads TGCAGTGCTCCCGGTGGGGAGAACACTGAAGCTTTCTTT. Amino acid sequence: CSAPGGENTEAFF.

This clonotype was detected many times. J is TRBJ1-2 and V is TRBV24-1; 8 bases match TRBD1. Germline loops: CDR1 KGHDR, CDR2 SFDVKD. There are 15 residues in the CDR3. Losses at the gene ends were 5 bases for V and 2 bases for J; bases not matched to a gene: 6. For the CDR3, the DNA is TGTGCCACCAGTGCTGCCGGACAGGGAAACTATGGCTACACCTTC. Encoded protein: CATSAAGQGNYGYTF.

With regard to this clonotype: This may stem from a read error, because a much larger clone lies one nucleotide away. This sequence joins TRBV10-3 and TRBJ1-3, with 10 bases matching TRBD1. Trimming at V came to 5 bases and at J to 3 bases, leaving 4 bases not matched to a gene. The CDR3 runs to 15 residues. Germline-derived CDR1 and CDR2 are ENHRY and SYGVKD. In DNA, the CDR3 is TGTGCCATCAGTTCCGGGACAGGGGTTGGAAACACCATATATTTT. As protein: CAISSGTGVGNTIYF.

This clonotype was recorded at least ten times. The chain is built from TRBV15 and TRBJ1-3, with D perhaps matching TRBD1 (5 bases). This CDR3 spans 14 amino acids. Trimming took 8 bases from V and 4 from J, leaving 15 bases between them. CDR1 LNHNV and CDR2 YYDKDF come from the germline V gene (reference sequence). CDR3 amino acids: CATRNTGTGNTIYF. CDR3 nucleotides: TGTGCCACCCGAAATACGGGGACCGGAAACACCATATATTTT. Supplemented by reference TRBV15 and TRBJ1-3, the full variable domain reads DAMVIQNPRYQVTQFGKPVTLSCSQTLNHNVMYWYQQKSSQAPKLLFHYYDKDFNNEADTPDNFQSRRPNTSFCFLDIRSPGLGDTAMYLCATRNTGTGNTIYFGEGSWLTVV.

This clonotype was observed many times. CDR3 sequence reads: CASSPGGTKLKNIQYF. The CDR3 nucleotides read TGTGCCAGCAGCCCTGGGGGGACCAAACTCAAAAACATTCAGTACTTC. This sequence joins TRBV28 and TRBJ2-4; a weak D match, TRBD2 (6 bases). Germline lookup yields CDR1 MDHEN and CDR2 SYDVKM. This CDR3 has 16 amino acids. Trimming pared 6 bases from V and 3 bases from J, leaving 18 bases between.